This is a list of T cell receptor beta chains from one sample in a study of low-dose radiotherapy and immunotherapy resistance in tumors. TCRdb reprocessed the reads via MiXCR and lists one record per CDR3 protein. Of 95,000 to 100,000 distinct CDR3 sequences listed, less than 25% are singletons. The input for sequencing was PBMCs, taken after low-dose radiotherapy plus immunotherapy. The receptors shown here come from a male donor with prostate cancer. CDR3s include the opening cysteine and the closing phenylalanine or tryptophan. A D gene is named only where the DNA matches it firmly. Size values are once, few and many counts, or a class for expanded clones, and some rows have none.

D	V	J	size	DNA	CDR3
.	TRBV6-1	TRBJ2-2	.	TGTGCCAGCAGCAAAGACGGCGCCGGGGAGCTGTTTTTT	CASSKDGAGELFF
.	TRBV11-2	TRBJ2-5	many	TGTGCCAGCAGCTTTAGGGTGGCGGAGACCCAGTACTTC	CASSFRVAETQYF
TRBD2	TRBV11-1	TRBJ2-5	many	TGTGCCAGCAGCTACGGGACTAGCGGACAAGAGACCCAGTACTTC	CASSYGTSGQETQYF
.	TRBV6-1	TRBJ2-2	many	TGTGCCAGCAGTGAAACAGGTTTCGGGGAGCTGTTTTTT	CASSETGFGELFF
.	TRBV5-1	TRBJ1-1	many	TGCGCCAGCAGCTTGGCACACGGAGGGGACACTGAAGCTTTCTTT	CASSLAHGGDTEAFF
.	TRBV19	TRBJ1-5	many	TGTGCCAGTGGAAACAGGGTTTCTGCCAATCAGCCCCAGCATTTT	CASGNRVSANQPQHF
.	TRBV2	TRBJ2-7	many	TGTGCCAGCAGTGAAGAGGACCAGTTAGGCGAGCAGTACTTC	CASSEEDQLGEQYF
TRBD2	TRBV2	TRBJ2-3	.	TGTGCCAGCAGTGGGCTAGCGGCTAGCACAGATACGCAGTATTTT	CASSGLAASTDTQYF
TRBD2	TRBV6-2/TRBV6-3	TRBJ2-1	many	TGTGCCAGCCGTCCGACTAGCGCCTACAATGAGCAGTTCTTC	CASRPTSAYNEQFF
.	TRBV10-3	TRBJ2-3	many	TGTGCCATCAGTGAGACTAGCCCTCGAGATACGCAGTATTTT	CAISETSPRDTQYF
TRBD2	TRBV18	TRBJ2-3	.	TGTGCCAGCTCGCCACCGGGACTAGCGGGGTTAGATAAGCAGTATTTT	CASSPPGLAGLDKQYF
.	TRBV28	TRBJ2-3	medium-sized	TGTGCCAGCAGTCCCACCCGGGGCACAGATACGCAGTATTTT	CASSPTRGTDTQYF
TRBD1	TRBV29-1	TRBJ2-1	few	TGCAGCTCTCCGGGACAGGGAATCAATGAGCAGTTCTTC	CSSPGQGINEQFF
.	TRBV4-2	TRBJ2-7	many	TGTGCCAGCAGCCCAAGGCAGGGAGATTACGAGCAGTACTTC	CASSPRQGDYEQYF
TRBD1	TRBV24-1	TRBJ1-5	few	TGTGCCACCAGTGCCGGGACAGATAATCAGCCCCAGCATTTT	CATSAGTDNQPQHF
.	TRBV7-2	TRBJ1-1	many	TGTGCCAGCAGCTTAACAGGGAACACTGAAGCTTTCTTT	CASSLTGNTEAFF
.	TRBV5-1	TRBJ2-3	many	TGCGCCAGCAGCCCCGCCGGGGAAGATACGCAGTATTTT	CASSPAGEDTQYF
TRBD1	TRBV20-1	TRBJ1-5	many	TGCAGTGCCGGACAGGATAGCAATCAGCCCCAGCATTTT	CSAGQDSNQPQHF
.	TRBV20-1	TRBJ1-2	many	TGCAGTGCTAGTGCTTGGGATAACTATGGCTACACCTTC	CSASAWDNYGYTF
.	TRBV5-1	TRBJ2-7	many	TGCGCCAGCAGCGTACTAGCCTCCTCCGAGCAGTACTTC	CASSVLASSEQYF
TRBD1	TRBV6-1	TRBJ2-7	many	TGTGCCAGCGCAGGGGGCTACGAGCAGTACTTC	CASAGGYEQYF
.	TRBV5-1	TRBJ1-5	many	TGCGCCAGCAGCTGGGAGGGGACGGCTAATCAGCCCCAGCATTTT	CASSWEGTANQPQHF
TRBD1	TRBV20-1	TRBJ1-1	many	TGCAGTGCCCAACGACAGGGTTCGCGCCAAGCTTTCTTT	CSAQRQGSRQAFF
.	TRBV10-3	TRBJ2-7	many	TGTGCCATCAGTGATATGGGGGGACCAGCATACGAGCAGTACTTC	CAISDMGGPAYEQYF
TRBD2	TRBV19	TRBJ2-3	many	TGTGCCAGTAGAACGGAGACTAGCGGGGTAGATACGCAGTATTTT	CASRTETSGVDTQYF
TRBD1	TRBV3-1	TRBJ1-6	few	TGTGCCAGCAGCCAAGTTCTTCGGGACAGGGATTCACCCCTCCACTTT	CASSQVLRDRDSPLHF
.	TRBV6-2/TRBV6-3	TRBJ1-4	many	TGTGCCAGCAGTTCCCCTTCGGGGGGTAGGGGAAAACTGTTTTTT	CASSSPSGGRGKLFF